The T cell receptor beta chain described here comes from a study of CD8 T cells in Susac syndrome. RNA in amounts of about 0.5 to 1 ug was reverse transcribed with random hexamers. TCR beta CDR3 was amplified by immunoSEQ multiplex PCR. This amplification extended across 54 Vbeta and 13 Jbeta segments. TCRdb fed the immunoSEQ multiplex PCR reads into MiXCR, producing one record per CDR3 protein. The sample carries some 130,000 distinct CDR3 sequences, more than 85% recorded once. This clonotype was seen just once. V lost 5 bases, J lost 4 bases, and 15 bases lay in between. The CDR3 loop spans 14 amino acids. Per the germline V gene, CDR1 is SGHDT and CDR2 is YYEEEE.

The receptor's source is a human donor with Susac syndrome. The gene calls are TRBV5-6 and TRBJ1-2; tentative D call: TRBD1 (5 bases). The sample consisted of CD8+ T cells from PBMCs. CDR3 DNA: TGTGCCAGCAGAACAGGTGTTGAACTCTATGGCTACACCTTC. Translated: CASRTGVELYGYTF.